This TCR beta chain was found in a study of cytomegalovirus exposure and HLA in healthy donors. General study findings and limits: Most CMV-associated TCR beta chains appeared HLA-restricted in a later analysis.

The PCR had 60 Vbeta and 13 Jbeta primers. Using immunoSEQ multiplex PCR, the repertoire was profiled, and TCRdb retains in-frame clones only, with some absent. The sample holds approximately 240,000 clones, about 80% seen once. This CDR3 has 12 residues. Per the germline V gene, CDR1 is SGHRS and CDR2 is YFSETQ. Trimming cost V 5 bases and J 9 bases, with 11 bases left between them. Concerning this clone itself: The antigen remains unidentified.

The sequence was obtained from a woman in her sixties or seventies in good health and CMV-seropositive. The sequencing input was PBMCs. The chain recombines TRBV5-1 with TRBJ2-2; a possible D gene is TRBD1 (6 bases). The CDR3 DNA reads TGCGCCAGCAGTTTACAGGGCCGGGAGCTGTTTTTT. Amino acids: CASSLQGRELFF.